This record looks at one TCR beta chain sequence and its context. Its antigen is as yet unknown. Trimming at V came to 2 bases and at J to 6 bases, leaving 7 bases not matched to a gene. Germline V CDR1 and CDR2: SEHNR, FQNEAQ (reference sequence). This CDR3 comprises 16 residues. Sequencing used immunoSEQ multiplex PCR; TCRdb keeps in-frame clones, though not all of them. The sample contains under 13,000 clones, approximately 79% of which appear only once. The sample belongs to a study of somatic mutations in cytotoxic T cells in rheumatoid arthritis. The study, taken as a whole, reports: For about an eighth of the 65 patients, a single CD8+ clone accounted for more than 20% of CD8+ cells. Patients with rheumatoid arthritis did not differ significantly from age-matched healthy controls in CD8+ T-cell clonality. Rheumatoid arthritis patients showed slight TRBV07 underrepresentation, and this was not adjusted for multiple comparisons.

By positive magnetic bead selection, CD4+ and CD8+ cells were isolated, and their purity was checked by flow cytometry. This chain connects TRBV7-9 to TRBJ1-6; TRBD1 matches 7 bases. Material for sequencing was CD8+ T cells sorted from blood. The origin of this receptor is an adult with rheumatoid arthritis. CDR3 loop: CASSLLGTGANSPLHF. Here the CDR3 DNA reads TGTGCCAGCAGCTTATTGGGTACAGGGGCTAATTCACCCCTCCACTTT.